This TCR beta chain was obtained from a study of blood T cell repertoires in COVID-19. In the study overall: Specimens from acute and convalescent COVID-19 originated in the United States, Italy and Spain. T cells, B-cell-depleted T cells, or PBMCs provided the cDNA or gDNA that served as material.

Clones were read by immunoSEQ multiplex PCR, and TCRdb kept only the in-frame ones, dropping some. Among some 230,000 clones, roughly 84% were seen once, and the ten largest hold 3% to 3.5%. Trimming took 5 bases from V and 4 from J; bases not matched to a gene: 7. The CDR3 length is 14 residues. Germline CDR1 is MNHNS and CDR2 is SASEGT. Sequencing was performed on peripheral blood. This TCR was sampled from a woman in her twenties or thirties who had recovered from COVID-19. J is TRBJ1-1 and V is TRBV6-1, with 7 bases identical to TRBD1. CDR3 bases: TGTGCCAGCAGTATAGACAGGGTCGGCACTGAAGCTTTCTTT. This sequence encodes CASSIDRVGTEAFF.